A selection of T cell receptor beta chains follows, all from one sample in a study of blood T cells in healthy people across ages. TCRdb reprocessed the 5' RACE reads with MiXCR, giving one entry per CDR3 protein. The sample shows about 940,000 distinct CDR3 sequences, around 48% of them seen only once. Sequences were obtained from blood. The receptors derive from a man aged 25-40 years in good health. The CDR3 runs from the conserved cysteine through the conserved F or W. A D gene is named only where the DNA matches it firmly. Some rows have no size entry. The others give once, few or many, or a class for an expanded clone.

>few|TRBJ2-5|-|TRBV19
CASSFFLGDGEQYF
TGTGCCAGTAGTTTCTTCCTAGGGGACGGAGAGCAGTACTTC
>-|TRBJ2-5|TRBD2|TRBV20-1
CSAEPTSGGTLKQYF
TGCAGTGCCGAACCAACTAGCGGGGGGACCCTTAAGCAGTACTTC
>few|TRBJ2-3|TRBD2|TRBV12-3/TRBV12-4
CASSSLSGEGLDTQYF
TGTGCCAGCAGTTCACTTAGCGGGGAAGGGTTAGATACGCAGTATTTT
>many|TRBJ2-1|TRBD2|TRBV20-1
CSARPSGGYNEQFF
TGCAGTGCTAGACCTAGCGGGGGGTACAATGAGCAGTTCTTC
>-|TRBJ2-7|-|TRBV5-4
CASSSGTGKPSDEQYF
TGTGCCAGCAGCTCGGGGACTGGAAAGCCCAGCGACGAGCAGTACTTC
>-|TRBJ2-1|-|TRBV6-1
CASNLQVFNPNEQFF
TGTGCCAGCAACCTACAGGTGTTTAACCCCAATGAGCAGTTCTTC
>-|TRBJ2-1|-|TRBV6-6
CASRTHAGNYNEQFF
TGTGCCAGCAGGACTCATGCGGGGAACTACAATGAGCAGTTCTTC
>few|TRBJ2-1|-|TRBV20-1
CSARDSRRPKTNEQFF
TGCAGTGCTAGAGATTCGCGCAGGCCGAAAACCAATGAGCAGTTCTTC
>few|TRBJ2-7|TRBD1|TRBV7-9
CASSYLPGTGNEQYF
TGTGCCAGCAGCTATCTACCGGGGACAGGGAACGAGCAGTACTTC
>few|TRBJ2-7|-|TRBV11-2
CASSGLTENPYEQYF
TGTGCCAGCAGCGGATTGACAGAAAACCCCTACGAGCAGTACTTC
>once|TRBJ2-7|TRBD2|TRBV6-2/TRBV6-3
CASGVSGGEQYF
TGTGCCAGCGGAGTTAGCGGGGGAGAGCAGTACTTC
>-|TRBJ2-7|TRBD2|TRBV2
CASSERGAWKNEQYF
TGTGCCAGCAGTGAGCGGGGGGCCTGGAAAAACGAGCAGTACTTC
>-|TRBJ1-5|-|TRBV3-1
CASSPGFRQSSNQPQHF
TGTGCCAGCAGCCCAGGGTTTAGGCAGAGCTCCAATCAGCCCCAGCATTTT
>-|TRBJ2-6|-|TRBV2
CASSVRRISGANVLTF
TGTGCCAGCAGTGTCCGACGGATCTCTGGGGCCAACGTCCTGACTTTC
>-|TRBJ2-3|-|TRBV7-2
CASSDRTTLANTQYF
TGTGCCAGCAGCGACAGGACCACCCTTGCGAATACGCAGTATTTT
>-|TRBJ2-1|-|TRBV7-2
CASSLALHEQFF
TGTGCCAGCAGCTTAGCCCTTCATGAGCAGTTCTTC
>-|TRBJ1-4|TRBD1|TRBV12-3/TRBV12-4
CASSYDRDDEKLFF
TGTGCCAGCAGTTACGACAGGGACGATGAAAAACTGTTTTTT
>-|TRBJ1-5|-|TRBV5-6
CASSLAGRGQHF
TGTGCCAGCAGCTTGGCTGGACGCGGCCAGCATTTT
>once|TRBJ2-5|-|TRBV20-1
CSARYVETQYF
TGCAGTGCTAGATACGTAGAGACCCAGTACTTC
>few|TRBJ2-5|-|TRBV5-6
CASGVAANQETQYF
TGTGCCAGCGGGGTAGCCGCCAACCAAGAGACCCAGTACTTC
>-|TRBJ1-2|-|TRBV20-1
CSARDDKGYGYTF
TGCAGTGCTAGAGATGACAAGGGGTACGGCTACACCTTC
>-|TRBJ2-1|TRBD2|TRBV28
CASSRGSGGYNEQFF
TGTGCCAGCAGTAGGGGTAGCGGGGGGTACAATGAGCAGTTCTTC
>-|TRBJ2-6|-|TRBV20-1
CSARDWQRSGANVLTF
TGCAGTGCTAGAGATTGGCAGCGCTCTGGGGCCAACGTCCTGACTTTC
>-|TRBJ2-7|-|TRBV7-2
CASSSVRGYEQYF
TGTGCCAGCAGCTCCGTCCGCGGCTACGAGCAGTACTTC
>-|TRBJ2-2|TRBD1|TRBV6-5
CASSLQRGLTGELFF
TGTGCCAGCAGTCTCCAGAGGGGGCTTACCGGGGAGCTGTTTTTT
>-|TRBJ1-1|-|TRBV29-1
CSVEVPGQKNTEAFF
TGCAGCGTTGAAGTTCCCGGACAGAAGAACACTGAAGCTTTCTTT
>once|TRBJ2-3|TRBD2|TRBV7-9
CASSFLAGEGDTQYF
TGTGCCAGCAGCTTCCTAGCGGGAGAGGGAGATACGCAGTATTTT